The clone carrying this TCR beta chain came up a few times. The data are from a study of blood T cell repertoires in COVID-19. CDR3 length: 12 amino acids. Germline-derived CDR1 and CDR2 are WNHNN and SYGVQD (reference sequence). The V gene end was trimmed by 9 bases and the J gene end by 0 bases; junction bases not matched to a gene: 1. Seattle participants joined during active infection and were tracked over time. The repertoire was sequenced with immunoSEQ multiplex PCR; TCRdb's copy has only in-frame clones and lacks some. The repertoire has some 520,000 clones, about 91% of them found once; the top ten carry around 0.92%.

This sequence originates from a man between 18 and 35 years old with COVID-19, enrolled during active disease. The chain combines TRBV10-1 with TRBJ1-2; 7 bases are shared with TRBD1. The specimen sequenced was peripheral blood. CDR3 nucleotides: TGCGCCAGGGGGACAGCTAACTATGGCTACACCTTC. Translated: CARGTANYGYTF.